Listed below are T cell receptor beta chains from one sample, sequenced in a study of cytomegalovirus exposure and HLA in healthy donors. Data came from immunoSEQ multiplex PCR; TCRdb stores just in-frame clones and leaves some out. Seen in this sample are tens of thousands of clones; the ten most common clones hold about 4.1%. The sequenced sample was PBMCs. The receptors were sampled from a man between 18 and 35 years old in good health and CMV-seropositive. CDR3s include the opening cysteine and the closing phenylalanine or tryptophan. A D gene is named only where the DNA matches it firmly.

>TRBV5-1|TRBJ2-5|.
CASSLAKADLGEQYF
TGCGCCAGCAGCTTGGCCAAGGCTGACTTAGGTGAGCAGTACTTC
>TRBV19|TRBJ2-1|TRBD1
CASSPMTGDLFLYNEQFF
TGTGCCAGTAGTCCGATGACAGGGGACCTTTTCCTTTACAATGAGCAGTTCTTC
>TRBV2|TRBJ1-5|.
CASSSTGVEPQHF
TGTGCCAGCAGTTCAACGGGTGTAGAGCCCCAGCATTTT
>TRBV5-5|TRBJ2-7|.
CASSPRGEAYEQYF
TGTGCCAGCAGCCCACGAGGGGAGGCCTACGAGCAGTACTTC
>TRBV6-5|TRBJ2-5|TRBD1
CASSQPGQGSETQYF
TGTGCCAGCAGTCAACCGGGACAGGGAAGCGAGACCCAGTACTTC
>TRBV29-1|TRBJ2-1|TRBD1
CSVEGGWGQLNNEQFF
TGCAGCGTTGAAGGGGGCTGGGGACAGCTTAACAATGAGCAGTTCTTC
>TRBV4-2|TRBJ1-1|TRBD1
CASSQDAPGQSLNTEAFF
TGTGCCAGCAGCCAAGATGCTCCGGGACAGAGTCTGAACACTGAAGCTTTCTTT
>TRBV4-2|TRBJ1-2|TRBD1
CASTPQPGQGDSYGYTF
TGTGCCAGCACCCCCCAACCGGGACAGGGGGATTCCTATGGCTACACCTTC
>TRBV11-2|TRBJ2-7|.
CASGWTVRSYEQYF
TGTGCCAGCGGATGGACAGTCAGATCCTACGAGCAGTACTTC
>TRBV6-1|TRBJ2-2|.
CASMEPGLDTGELFF
TGTGCCAGCATGGAGCCGGGGTTAGACACCGGGGAGCTGTTTTTT
>TRBV11-2|TRBJ2-1|TRBD2
CASSSLSGRFNEQFF
TGTGCCAGCAGCTCGCTGTCCGGGAGGTTCAATGAGCAGTTCTTC
>TRBV4-1|TRBJ2-7|TRBD2
CASSAWGGSGEQYF
TGCGCCAGCAGCGCCTGGGGGGGTAGTGGCGAGCAGTACTTC
>TRBV6-5|TRBJ1-2|.
CASTSISRKQGYTF
TGTGCCAGCACTTCCATCTCGCGTAAACAGGGCTACACCTTC
>TRBV28|TRBJ1-1|.
CASSLSGGQSAFF
TGTGCCAGCAGTTTAAGCGGGGGGCAATCAGCTTTCTTT
>TRBV19|TRBJ2-7|.
CASSIGHGVREQYF
TGTGCCAGTAGTATTGGTCACGGTGTGAGGGAGCAGTACTTC